The rows below give T cell receptor beta chains drawn from one sample of a study of blood T cell repertoires in COVID-19. Using immunoSEQ multiplex PCR, the repertoire was profiled, and TCRdb retains in-frame clones only, with some absent. The sample includes approximately 83,000 clones, around 90% of them seen just once. Sequencing was performed on peripheral blood. All receptors derive from a man between 65 and 85 years old with acute or convalescent COVID-19. Both conserved end residues are part of each CDR3. A D gene is named only where the DNA matches it firmly. Part of the rows lack a size; the others show once, few, many or a class for expanded clones.

TRBD2,TRBV18,TRBJ2-7,NA,TGTGCCAGCTCACCACGACTAGCGGGGTCCTACGAGCAGTACTTC,CASSPRLAGSYEQYF
TRBD1,TRBV4-2,TRBJ2-7,NA,TGTGCCAGCAGCAAGAGAGGACAGGACAACGAGCAGTACTTC,CASSKRGQDNEQYF
TRBD1,TRBV24-1,TRBJ2-7,NA,TGTGCCACACAGGGGATCGGTTACGAGCAGTACTTC,CATQGIGYEQYF
NA,TRBV28,TRBJ1-2,NA,TGTGCCAGCAGCTTTACAGGATACCAGGTCTACACCTTC,CASSFTGYQVYTF
TRBD2,TRBV11-2,TRBJ2-1,NA,TGTGCCAGCGAGCGGGAGGGAGGTGAGCAGTTCTTC,CASEREGGEQFF
TRBD2,TRBV3-1/TRBV3-2,TRBJ2-2,NA,TGTGCCAGCAGCCTTAGCGGGGCCAACACCGGGGAGCTGTTTTTT,CASSLSGANTGELFF
TRBD2,TRBV5-1,TRBJ2-7,NA,TGCGCCAGCAGCTCTAGCGGGGGGGCCCATCTCGAGCAGTACTTC,CASSSSGGAHLEQYF
NA,TRBV3-1/TRBV3-2,TRBJ1-2,NA,TGTGCCAGCAGCCAAGAAGAAGGGAGGAACTATGGCTACACCTTC,CASSQEEGRNYGYTF
TRBD2,TRBV24-1,TRBJ2-7,NA,TGTGCCACCAGTGATTCGGGGGGCTACGAGCAGTACTTC,CATSDSGGYEQYF
NA,TRBV2,TRBJ2-7,once,TGTGCCAGCACCAGGGGTTCCTACGAGCAGTACTTC,CASTRGSYEQYF
NA,TRBV7-9,TRBJ2-7,NA,TGTGCCAGCAGCCTAAGGTTGCAAGGAGACGAGCAGTACTTC,CASSLRLQGDEQYF
TRBD2,TRBV5-1,TRBJ2-5,NA,TGCGCCAGCAGCTTGGCTAGTAGCGGGGGGGCGCAAGAGACCCAGTACTTC,CASSLASSGGAQETQYF
TRBD2,TRBV28,TRBJ2-3,NA,TGTGCCAGCAGTTTCGGTGGCGGGAGATCGGGGACAGATACGCAGTATTTT,CASSFGGGRSGTDTQYF
TRBD1,TRBV6-2/TRBV6-3,TRBJ1-4,few,TGTGCCAGCAGTCCCGGGACAGTAACAACTAATGAAAAACTGTTTTTT,CASSPGTVTTNEKLFF
NA,TRBV11-2,TRBJ1-2,NA,TGTGCCAGCAGCTTAATCCGTGACTTCGCTCTGAGTGGCTACACCTTC,CASSLIRDFALSGYTF
NA,TRBV6-4,TRBJ2-6,few,TGTGCCAGCAGTGACTCCGGGGCTGGGGCCAACGTCCTGACTTTC,CASSDSGAGANVLTF
TRBD1,TRBV18,TRBJ2-1,NA,TGTGCCAGCTGGGGACGGACAGGGGACTACAATGAGCAGTTCTTC,CASWGRTGDYNEQFF
NA,TRBV5-1,TRBJ2-7,NA,TGCGCCAGCAGCCCCACAGGGGAGGTTCCCTACGAGCAGTACTTC,CASSPTGEVPYEQYF
TRBD1,TRBV4-3,TRBJ2-1,NA,TGCGCCAGCGGCTCCCAGGGGGTTCGGTTATACTACAATGAGCAGTTCTTC,CASGSQGVRLYYNEQFF
TRBD2,TRBV20-1,TRBJ2-5,NA,TGCAGTGCTAGTTGGGAGGGGCTGGGACGGGAGACCCAGTACTTC,CSASWEGLGRETQYF
NA,TRBV7-2,TRBJ1-2,NA,TGTGCCAGCAGCTTTCGGGGACTGGATGGCTACACCTTC,CASSFRGLDGYTF
NA,TRBV7-9,TRBJ1-2,NA,TGTGCCAGCAGCTTAGGGACAGCCTCCAAAGGCTACACCTTC,CASSLGTASKGYTF
TRBD1,TRBV2,TRBJ2-7,NA,TGTGCCAGCAGTGAGACAGGGTACTCCTACGAGCAGTACTTC,CASSETGYSYEQYF
NA,TRBV3-1/TRBV3-2,TRBJ2-1,NA,TGTGCCAGCAGCCAATCATCCAATGAGCAGTTCTTC,CASSQSSNEQFF
TRBD1,TRBV7-9,TRBJ1-1,few,TGTGCCAGCAGCCCACCCGGGACAGTAAACACTGAAGCTTTCTTT,CASSPPGTVNTEAFF
TRBD1,TRBV3-1/TRBV3-2,TRBJ1-3,NA,TGTGCCAGCAGCCTACCGGGACAGGGGGCTTCTGGAAACACCATATATTTT,CASSLPGQGASGNTIYF
NA,TRBV5-8,TRBJ1-5,NA,TGTGCCAGCAGCTTGGCGGTCGGCCAGGATCAGCCCCAGCATTTT,CASSLAVGQDQPQHF
NA,TRBV6-5,TRBJ1-2,NA,TGTGCCAGCAGTTACGAGACGAACAGTGCTGGCTACACCTTC,CASSYETNSAGYTF
NA,TRBV29-1,TRBJ2-3,NA,TGCAGCTTTTCGCGGGGACAGAGCACAGATACGCAGTATTTT,CSFSRGQSTDTQYF
NA,TRBV28,TRBJ1-2,NA,TGTGCCAGCAGTCCTACAGGGTTTCATTTCTATGGCTACACCTTC,CASSPTGFHFYGYTF
NA,TRBV5-1,TRBJ2-1,NA,TGCGCCAGCAGCTTGGCCGCCCCCGGTGAGCAGTTCTTC,CASSLAAPGEQFF
TRBD2,TRBV27,TRBJ2-1,NA,TGTGCCAGCAGTCTCAGGGCTGGACTAGCGAAGGGGAGCAATGAGCAGTTCTTC,CASSLRAGLAKGSNEQFF
TRBD2,TRBV29-1,TRBJ2-1,once,TGCAGCGTTGAAGATGGTAGCGGGAGGTATGAGCAGTTCTTC,CSVEDGSGRYEQFF
TRBD2,TRBV11-2,TRBJ2-7,NA,TGTGCCAGCAGCAGCTCCGGGACTAGCGGGACGGAGCGCTACGAGCAGTACTTC,CASSSSGTSGTERYEQYF
NA,TRBV5-6,TRBJ2-7,once,TGTGCCAGCAGTCGCTCGGGGACGGGGGCCTACGAGCAGTACTTC,CASSRSGTGAYEQYF
TRBD1,TRBV29-1,TRBJ1-2,NA,TGCAGCGCTTGGGACAGGAAAAGCTATGGCTACACCTTC,CSAWDRKSYGYTF
TRBD1,TRBV11-3,TRBJ2-2,NA,TGTGCCAGCAGCTCGCGCGAGGACAGGGATAACACCGGGGAGCTGTTTTTT,CASSSREDRDNTGELFF
TRBD1,TRBV28,TRBJ1-1,NA,TGTGCCAGCAGTTCGGGACAGTTGAACACTGAAGCTTTCTTT,CASSSGQLNTEAFF
TRBD2,TRBV28,TRBJ2-7,NA,TGTGCCAGCAGTTTATCGGGAGGAGGACCCTACGAGCAGTACTTC,CASSLSGGGPYEQYF
NA,TRBV24-1,TRBJ2-3,NA,TGTGCCACCAGTGCATCAGATCCCGGCACAGATACGCAGTATTTT,CATSASDPGTDTQYF
NA,TRBV28,TRBJ1-5,NA,TGTGCCAGCAGTATGACAGGTGGAGAGAATCAGCCCCAGCATTTT,CASSMTGGENQPQHF
TRBD2,TRBV7-9,TRBJ2-1,NA,TGTGCCAGCAGCTTCCGGGCTAGCGGGGGGGACTACAATGAGCAGTTCTTC,CASSFRASGGDYNEQFF
TRBD2,TRBV5-5,TRBJ2-7,NA,TGTGCCAGCAGCTTGTCTAGCGGGAGTTACGAGCAGTACTTC,CASSLSSGSYEQYF
NA,TRBV9,TRBJ1-2,NA,TGTGCGTCCGCCGACAGCTCTAACTATGGCTACACCTTC,CASADSSNYGYTF
NA,TRBV2,TRBJ1-6,NA,TGTGCCAGCAGGCTCTTGGCAGGTTCTAATTCACCCCTCCACTTT,CASRLLAGSNSPLHF
NA,TRBV5-1,TRBJ2-3,NA,TGCGCCAGCAGCTTGGCCGCGGGGAGATCAGATACGCAGTATTTT,CASSLAAGRSDTQYF
NA,TRBV30,TRBJ1-2,NA,TGTGCCTGGAATTCCGGGGAGACCTATGGCTACACCTTC,CAWNSGETYGYTF
NA,TRBV4-1,TRBJ1-5,NA,TGCGCCAGCAGCCAAGAATCTTCGACCCCCCGGGCCCAGCATTTT,CASSQESSTPRAQHF
NA,TRBV2,TRBJ2-4,NA,TGTGCCAGCATACCCGACGCGGGTGGCATTCAGTACTTC,CASIPDAGGIQYF
TRBD1,TRBV5-1,TRBJ1-6,NA,TGCGCCAGCAGCTTGGGGGACAGCAGGAATTCACCCCTCCACTTT,CASSLGDSRNSPLHF
TRBD1,TRBV18,TRBJ1-1,NA,TGTGCCAGCTCCGGGCAGGGGGCGAACACTGAAGCTTTCTTT,CASSGQGANTEAFF
NA,TRBV29-1,TRBJ1-2,NA,TGCAGCGTTGGCGAAACAGGATGGTATGGCTACACCTTC,CSVGETGWYGYTF
NA,TRBV6-4,TRBJ1-6,NA,TGTGCCAGCAGTGTCCAGTCAGGGGCACATTCACCCCTCCACTTT,CASSVQSGAHSPLHF
TRBD2,TRBV4-3,TRBJ2-3,NA,TGCGCCAGCAGCCCGGGACTATCCACAGATACGCAGTATTTT,CASSPGLSTDTQYF